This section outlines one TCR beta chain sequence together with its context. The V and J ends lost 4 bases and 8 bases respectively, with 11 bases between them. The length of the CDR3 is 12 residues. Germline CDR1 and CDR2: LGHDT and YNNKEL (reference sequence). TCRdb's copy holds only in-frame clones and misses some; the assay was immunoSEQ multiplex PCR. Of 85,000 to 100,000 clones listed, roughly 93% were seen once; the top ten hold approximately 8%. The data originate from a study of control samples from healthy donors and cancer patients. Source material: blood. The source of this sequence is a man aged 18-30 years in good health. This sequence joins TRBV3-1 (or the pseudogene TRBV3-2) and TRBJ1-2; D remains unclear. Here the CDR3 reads CASSLTPWGYTF. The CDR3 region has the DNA TGTGCCAGCAGCCTCACCCCATGGGGCTACACCTTC.